This T cell receptor (beta chain) was recorded in a study of blood T cell repertoires in COVID-19. About the study: COVID-19 samples collected from the United States, Italy and Spain covered acute and convalescent phases. The analysed material was cDNA or gDNA that came from T cells, B-cell-depleted T cells, or PBMCs.

The CDR3 is 17 amino acids. The germline CDR1 and CDR2 sequences are MNHEY and SVGEGT. J lost 7 bases, V lost 0 bases, and 9 bases had no gene match. Seattle patients were enrolled during active infection and followed longitudinally. Authors' processing steps: Scientists estimated how many nucleated cells there were by amplifying reference gene primers. Generated by immunoSEQ multiplex PCR, the TCRdb table keeps only in-frame clones and is missing some. V, J and clone size derive from that table, while D and trimming were established from the DNA sequence. There are 230,000 or so clones in the sample; almost 90% occur only once, and under 2.5% lies in the top ten.

Sequenced input: peripheral blood. The gene calls are TRBV6-2 or TRBV6-3 and TRBJ1-6; TRBD1 matches 7 bases. The TCR comes from a woman in her fifties or sixties with COVID-19, enrolled during active disease. CDR3: CASSYSPTTGINSPLHF. The CDR3 DNA follows: TGTGCCAGCAGTTACTCTCCAACGACAGGGATCAATTCACCCCTCCACTTT.